The 23 T cell receptor beta chains in this list originate from one sample, sequenced in a study of response to subunit inactivated influenza vaccine. TCRdb passed the RT-PCR reads through MiXCR, listing each CDR3 protein once. Of around 580,000 distinct CDR3 sequences in the sample, around 11% were seen once. This specimen was PBMCs from blood, taken on the day of vaccination. The receptors here all came from a man in his fifties who received an inactivated influenza vaccine.

This clonotype was observed at least ten times. The J gene is TRBJ2-4, the V gene TRBV12-3 or TRBV12-4; D might be TRBD2 (6 bases). V was trimmed by 6 bases and J by 8 bases, leaving 11 bases between them. The CDR3 runs 12 residues. The CDR3 sequence is CASSPGRYIQYF. CDR3 DNA: TGTGCCAGCAGCCCAGGGAGGTACATTCAGTACTTC.

This clonotype has at least ten counts. CDR3 amino acids: CSARDRVHSYNEQFF. CDR3 in DNA: TGCAGTGCTAGAGATCGGGTACACTCCTACAATGAGCAGTTCTTC. The V gene is TRBV20-1, the J gene TRBJ2-1; D ambiguous. CDR3 length equals 15 residues. The germline V gene has CDR1 DFQATT and CDR2 SNEGSKA (reference sequence). Trimming shortened V by 0 bases and J by 0 bases, and 9 bases separated the two germline ends.

The chain joins TRBV27 to TRBJ2-6; D might be TRBD1 or TRBD2, each matching 5 bases. The V and J ends lost 4 bases and 1 base respectively, with 23 bases between them. The germline gives CDR1 MNHEY, CDR2 SMNVEV (reference sequence). This CDR3 has 20 amino acids. For the CDR3, the DNA is TGTGCCAGCAGTTCGTTACCCCTGACAGACTACCGGTCTGGGGCCAACGTCCTGACTTTC. Translating gives CASSSLPLTDYRSGANVLTF.

This clonotype has ten or more counts. The chain joins TRBV10-3 to TRBJ1-1; D gene uncertain. Germline CDR1 ENHRY, CDR2 SYGVKD. V was clipped by 0 bases and J by 0 bases, with 5 bases between them. The CDR3 sequence is 14 residues long. For the CDR3, the DNA is TGTGCCATCAGTGAGTCGACCGTGAACACTGAAGCTTTCTTT. This translates into CAISESTVNTEAFF.

This clonotype was seen a few times. The V call is TRBV11-2, the J call TRBJ2-7; D tentatively reads TRBD1 or TRBD2 (7 bases each). Between the trimmed V and J ends, which lost 5 bases and 12 bases, there was a span of 20 bases. Looked up from germline, CDR1 is SGHAT and CDR2 is FQNNGV. This CDR3 has 13 residues. The CDR3 here is CASSLRQGGAGYF. In DNA form, the CDR3 reads TGTGCCAGCAGCCTCCGACAGGGAGGGGCCGGGTACTTC. The full variable domain, completed using reference TRBV11-2 and TRBJ2-7, is EAGVAQSPRYKIIEKRQSVAFWCNPISGHATLYWYQQILGQGPKLLIQFQNNGVVDDSQLPKDRFSAERLKGVDSTLKIQPAKLEDSAVYLCASSLRQGGAGYFGPGTRLTVT.

In this sample, this clonotype turned up a few times. The chain has TRBV7-2 and TRBJ2-3; 8 bases align to TRBD1. The V gene end was trimmed by 3 bases and the J gene end by 1 base; junction bases not matched to a gene: 3. CDR1 is SGHTA and CDR2 is FQGNSA in the germline V gene. This CDR3 contains 15 residues. In DNA form, the CDR3 reads TGTGCCAGCAGCTTCGACAGGGGTGGCACAGATACGCAGTATTTT. It codes for CASSFDRGGTDTQYF.

This clonotype showed up just a few times. This rearrangement joins TRBV20-1 to TRBJ2-3; 12 nucleotides agree with TRBD2. The CDR3 is 15 amino acids. The germline gives CDR1 DFQATT, CDR2 SNEGSKA (reference sequence). The V segment lost 1 base and the J segment 3 bases; nucleotides outside the gene matches: 2. The CDR3 DNA follows: TGCAGTGCTAGAGCTAGCGGGAGGGGGACAGATACGCAGTATTTT. Its protein is CSARASGRGTDTQYF.

The rearrangement uses TRBV7-8 and TRBJ2-3; 7 bases agree with TRBD1. The CDR3 is made up of 16 amino acids. Germline V CDR1 and CDR2: SGHVS, FQNEAQ. Unmatched junction bases numbered 14, after V lost 5 bases and J lost 6 bases. The CDR3 DNA sequence: TGTGCCAGCAGCACCGGTGGCAGGGGGTCAGCTGATACGCAGTATTTT. It encodes CASSTGGRGSADTQYF. The whole variable domain, remainder taken from reference TRBV7-8 and TRBJ2-3, is GAGVSQSPRYKVAKRGQDVALRCDPISGHVSLFWYQQALGQGPEFLTYFQNEAQLDKSGLPSDRFFAERPEGSVSTLKIQRTQQEDSAVYLCASSTGGRGSADTQYFGPGTRLTVL.

V is TRBV5-1 and J is TRBJ1-6; perhaps TRBD1 as D (5 bases). The V and J ends lost 5 bases and 4 bases respectively, with 13 bases between them. CDR1 and CDR2 from the germline V gene are SGHRS and YFSETQ. The CDR3 totals 15 residues. DNA for the CDR3: TGCGCCAGCAGTTCGGGGACGGAGTATAATTCACCCCTCCACTTT. Translated, it gives CASSSGTEYNSPLHF.

The chain recombines TRBV29-1 with TRBJ2-7, with 8 bases identical to TRBD1. The CDR3 is made up of 12 amino acids. V was clipped by 3 bases and J by 6 bases; unmatched bases: 4. CDR1 and CDR2 from the germline V gene are SQVTM and ANQGSEA. CDR3 DNA sequence: TGCAGCGTTGAGGGGACAGGAGGCGAGCAGTACTTC. It encodes CSVEGTGGEQYF.

This clonotype was found many times. The rearrangement links TRBV28 to TRBJ1-5; D gene uncertain. This CDR3 is built from 12 residues. In germline, CDR1 is MDHEN, CDR2 SYDVKM. Trimming stripped 6 bases from V and 7 bases from J, with 10 bases between. CDR3 loop: CASSLLGQPQHF. CDR3 sequence (DNA): TGTGCCAGCAGCTTACTGGGACAGCCCCAGCATTTT.

This clonotype has only a few counts. The rearrangement uses TRBV5-1 and TRBJ2-7, with D possibly being TRBD1 or TRBD2 (6 bases each). This CDR3 region has 14 residues. The V end lost 0 bases, the J end lost 5 bases, and 12 bases lay between the germline ends. Germline assignment: CDR1 SGHRS and CDR2 YFSETQ. DNA of the CDR3: TGCGCCAGCAGCTTGGGGCAGGGGAGGAACGAGCAGTACTTC. It translates to CASSLGQGRNEQYF.

The chain is built from TRBV18 and TRBJ2-7; D is ambiguous. CDR3 length equals 15 residues. CDR1 and CDR2 from the germline V gene are KGHSH and LQKENI. Trimming left V 2 bases short and J 4 bases short, with 15 bases between. CDR3 in amino acids: CASSPGIGGLYEQYF. As DNA, the CDR3 is TGTGCCAGCTCACCAGGTATTGGCGGCTTGTACGAGCAGTACTTC. The entire variable domain, with the rest obtained from reference TRBV18 and TRBJ2-7, is as follows: NAGVMQNPRHLVRRRGQEARLRCSPMKGHSHVYWYRQLPEEGLKFMVYLQKENIIDESGMPKERFSAEFPKEGPSILRIQQVVRGDSAAYFCASSPGIGGLYEQYFGPGTRLTVT.

This clonotype showed up just a few times. CDR3 DNA: TGCAGTGCTAAACTAGCGGGGCGGTCCTACGAGCAGTACTTC. Protein sequence: CSAKLAGRSYEQYF. The rearrangement links TRBV20-1 to TRBJ2-7, with 10 positions matching TRBD2. Germline V lookup: CDR1 DFQATT, CDR2 SNEGSKA (reference sequence). Trimming at V came to 4 bases and at J to 1 base, leaving 4 bases not matched to a gene. The CDR3 runs 14 residues.

The chain uses TRBV5-6 and TRBJ2-7; possibly TRBD2 for D (5 bases). This CDR3 contains 15 residues. Germline CDR1 is SGHDT and CDR2 is YYEEEE. V was shortened by 3 bases and J by 6 bases, with 19 bases between the two germline ends. The CDR3 loop reads CASSSGVGVLVEQYF. In nucleotides, the CDR3 is TGTGCCAGCAGCTCTGGTGTCGGGGTTCTCGTCGAGCAGTACTTC.

This clonotype has at least ten counts. This chain connects TRBV7-9 to TRBJ2-5, with D uncertain. The CDR3 has 15 residues. Trimming took off 1 base at V and 4 bases at J, with 13 bases between the two ends. CDR1 is SEHNR and CDR2 is FQNEAQ in the germline V gene (reference sequence). The CDR3 DNA is TGTGCCAGCAGCTTAGGGCTCCGACGGGTAGAGACCCAGTACTTC. Protein sequence: CASSLGLRRVETQYF.

The V gene is TRBV6-1, the J gene TRBJ2-7; D possibly matches TRBD1 or TRBD2 (5 bases each). Trimming took 7 bases from V and 6 from J, leaving 16 bases between them. From germline, CDR1 is MNHNS and CDR2 SASEGT. CDR3 size: 13 residues. The CDR3 bases are TGTGCCAGCATGCGGGCAGGGAGAATCGAGCAGTACTTC. Translation: CASMRAGRIEQYF.

This clonotype was seen more than once but under ten times. V usage is TRBV12-3 or TRBV12-4 and J usage is TRBJ2-2, with D unresolved. V gave up 5 bases and J gave up 7 bases, with 11 bases separating them. The CDR3 is made up of 13 amino acids. Here the CDR3 DNA reads TGTGCCAGCAGTCTTCTAGTGTACGGGGAGCTGTTTTTT. Translation: CASSLLVYGELFF.

Here the CDR3 DNA reads TGTGCCATCAGTCCGACAGGGGGCTCCGATACGCAGTATTTT. It specifies CAISPTGGSDTQYF. The chain links TRBV10-3 to TRBJ2-3; TRBD1 matches at 10 bases. Germline-derived CDR1 and CDR2 are ENHRY and SYGVKD. With 5 bases clipped from V and 6 bases from J, the junction kept 5 bases outside the gene matches. CDR3 length: 14 residues.

The rearrangement links TRBV4-3 to TRBJ1-1; no definite D call. V was trimmed by 0 bases and J by 2 bases, leaving 4 bases between them. CDR3 size: 13 residues. In germline, CDR1 is LGHNA, CDR2 YSLEER. CDR3 nucleotide sequence: TGCGCCAGCAGCCAAGATTCTAACACTGAAGCTTTCTTT. It encodes CASSQDSNTEAFF.

This clonotype was observed a handful of times. The V and J genes are TRBV2 and TRBJ2-3; D unresolved. The germline V gene has CDR1 SNHLY and CDR2 FYNNEI. This CDR3 is built from 15 residues. Trimming shortened V by 7 bases and J by 0 bases, and 14 bases separated the two germline ends. The CDR3 DNA reads as TGTGCCAGCAACCCGACACATTCTAGCACAGATACGCAGTATTTT. This encodes CASNPTHSSTDTQYF.

The sample holds a few counts of this clonotype. The chain uses TRBV14 and TRBJ2-7; D not certain. This CDR3 comprises 14 residues. CDR1 is SGHDN, CDR2 FVKESK, per germline. The V end was cut by 3 bases, the J end by 0 bases, with 9 bases between. The CDR3 reads CASSHPGVSYEQYF. CDR3 DNA: TGTGCCAGCAGCCACCCGGGCGTCTCCTACGAGCAGTACTTC.

The chain employs TRBV29-1 and TRBJ2-5, with a possible D match to TRBD2 (6 bases). CDR3 length equals 12 residues. Germline lookup yields CDR1 SQVTM and CDR2 ANQGSEA. The V end lost 8 bases, the J end lost 4 bases, and 14 bases lay between the germline ends. This CDR3 is CSITGGRETQYF. For the CDR3, the DNA is TGCAGCATAACCGGGGGTCGAGAGACCCAGTACTTC.